This T cell receptor (beta chain) is drawn from a study of cytomegalovirus exposure and HLA in healthy donors. 60 Vbeta and 13 Jbeta primers were used in PCR. The protocol was immunoSEQ multiplex PCR, while the TCRdb copy is restricted to in-frame clones and leaves out a portion. The table lists under 250,000 clones, with 1.1% in the top ten. In germline, CDR1 is MNHEY, CDR2 SVGAGI. V gave up 0 bases and J gave up 7 bases; unmatched junction bases: 7. The length of the CDR3 is 16 residues. This chain uses TRBV6-5 with TRBJ2-1, with 9 bases lining up with TRBD1. The receptor comes from a girl between 2 and 10 years old in good health and CMV-seropositive. The sequencing input was PBMCs. The chain's CDR3 is CASSYSSGQGSNEQFF. The CDR3, as DNA: TGTGCCAGCAGTTACTCGTCGGGACAGGGTTCAAATGAGCAGTTCTTC.